These T cell receptor beta chains were read from a single sample in a study of OX40 agonist ivuxolimab in advanced cancers. Sequenced by immunoSEQ multiplex PCR; TCRdb stores in-frame clones only, minus some. The sample contains some 80,000 clones, about 88% of which appear only once. The specimen comprised CD4+ or CD8+ T cells sorted from blood, sampled in a trial of the OX40 agonist ivuxolimab. The receptors derive from an adult with an advanced solid tumor such as melanoma, head and neck, liver or kidney cancer. The CDR3 runs from the conserved cysteine through the conserved F or W. A D gene is named only where the DNA matches it firmly. The listing skips clone size in some rows; elsewhere it reads once, few, many or a size class.

clone size,V gene,J gene,D gene,CDR3 protein,CDR3 DNA
NA,TRBV19,TRBJ1-2,NA,CASSAQTDINYGYTF,TGTGCCAGTAGTGCCCAGACAGATATTAACTATGGCTACACCTTC
NA,TRBV5-8,TRBJ1-4,TRBD1,CASSPGQGNEKLFF,TGTGCCAGCAGCCCAGGACAGGGGAATGAAAAACTGTTTTTT
NA,TRBV19,TRBJ1-2,TRBD1,CASSGTGWDYGYTF,TGTGCCAGTAGTGGGACAGGGTGGGACTATGGCTACACCTTC
NA,TRBV7-2,TRBJ2-1,TRBD2,CASSLGRLAGSSYNEQFF,TGTGCCAGCAGCTTAGGGAGACTAGCGGGGAGCTCCTACAATGAGCAGTTCTTC
NA,TRBV18,TRBJ2-1,TRBD1,CATGQGPTDEQFF,TGTGCCACTGGACAGGGACCTACGGATGAGCAGTTCTTC
once,TRBV18,TRBJ2-5,NA,CASSPVQGNQETQYF,TGTGCCAGCTCACCAGTTCAGGGGAATCAAGAGACCCAGTACTTC
NA,TRBV5-1,TRBJ2-5,NA,CASSYTRLETQYF,TGCGCCAGCAGTTACACCCGACTCGAGACCCAGTACTTC
NA,TRBV29-1,TRBJ2-5,NA,CSVEVYAGETQYF,TGCAGCGTTGAAGTCTATGCCGGGGAGACCCAGTACTTC
NA,TRBV27,TRBJ1-5,NA,CASSSHEGRNQPQHF,TGTGCCAGCAGTTCACACGAAGGGCGCAATCAGCCCCAGCATTTT
few,TRBV30,TRBJ1-5,NA,CACCGQPQHF,TGTGCCTGTTGCGGACAGCCCCAGCATTTT
NA,TRBV6-1,TRBJ1-1,TRBD1,CASSKGANLNTEAFF,TGTGCCAGCAGTAAGGGGGCCAACTTGAACACTGAAGCTTTCTTT